The 22 T cell receptor beta chains listed next were all sequenced from one sample in a study of OX40 agonist ivuxolimab in advanced cancers. Method: immunoSEQ multiplex PCR; TCRdb's copy keeps in-frame clones and lacks some. The table includes about 24,000 clones, approximately 73% detected once. The specimen was CD4+ or CD8+ T cells sorted from blood, collected in a trial of the OX40 agonist ivuxolimab. The origin of the receptors is an adult with an advanced solid tumor such as melanoma, head and neck, liver or kidney cancer.

The V and J genes are TRBV27 and TRBJ1-1; a weak D match, TRBD1 (6 bases). This CDR3 contains 15 residues. Germline lookup yields CDR1 MNHEY and CDR2 SMNVEV (reference sequence). The ends were cut back, 3 bases at V and 1 base at J, with 12 bases in the middle. The CDR3 region has the DNA TGTGCCAGCAGTTTTTCGGGGGCGCGGAACACTGAAGCTTTCTTT. Translating it yields CASSFSGARNTEAFF.

The chain links TRBV5-8 to TRBJ1-1, with 10 bases that match TRBD1. This CDR3 contains 14 residues. The V gene end was trimmed by 4 bases and the J gene end by 4 bases; junction bases not matched to a gene: 4. The germline gives CDR1 SGHTS, CDR2 YDEGEE. Written as DNA, the CDR3 is TGTGCCAGCAGCCCCCGGACAGGGGGCACTGAAGCTTTCTTT. Protein product: CASSPRTGGTEAFF.

The chain uses TRBV9 and TRBJ2-3, with 7 nucleotides matching TRBD2. Germline CDR1 reads SGDLS; CDR2 reads YYNGEE. Trimming at V came to 0 bases and at J to 5 bases, leaving 6 bases not matched to a gene. This CDR3 is built from 15 residues. CDR3 amino acids: CASSVALGGLDTQYF. The CDR3 DNA reads TGTGCCAGCAGCGTAGCTCTGGGGGGGTTAGATACGCAGTATTTT.

Within the sample, this clone is large. The genes are TRBV12-2 and TRBJ1-1. TRBV12-2 is given as a pseudogene. The CDR3 contains 14 residues. CDR3: CASPYSGENTEAFF. In nucleotides, the CDR3 is TGTGCAAGTCCCTACTCCGGGGAGAACACTGAAGCTTTCTTT.

This clone was detected only once. The chain carries TRBV19 and TRBJ1-2, with D possibly TRBD1 on 5 matching bases. V lost 8 bases and J 7 bases, leaving 14 bases between the germline ends. This CDR3 spans 12 amino acids. Per germline, CDR1 LNHDA and CDR2 SQIVND (reference sequence). CDR3 nucleotides: TGTGCCAGTGGGGGAGGGCCTATTGGCTACACCTTC. This sequence encodes CASGGGPIGYTF.

V and J are TRBV11-1 and TRBJ1-1; D gene unclear. There are 13 residues in the CDR3. Germline V lookup: CDR1 SGHAT, CDR2 FQDESV (reference sequence). With 3 bases removed from V and 4 bases from J, the gap between germline ends came to 9 bases. CDR3 sequence reads: CASSFPGGTEAFF. CDR3 DNA sequence: TGTGCCAGCAGCTTCCCGGGAGGCACTGAAGCTTTCTTT.

The chain has TRBV4-3 and TRBJ2-4; unclear D gene. The CDR3 has 16 residues. Per the germline V gene, CDR1 is LGHNA and CDR2 is YSLEER. V was clipped by 3 bases and J by 1 base, with 13 bases between them. The CDR3: CASSQGLVGAKNIQYF. CDR3 sequence (DNA): TGCGCCAGCAGCCAGGGCCTGGTGGGGGCCAAAAACATTCAGTACTTC.

This chain joins TRBV6-4 and TRBJ1-1; D may be TRBD1 (5 bases). The CDR3 extends over 15 amino acids. Between the trimmed V and J ends, which lost 3 bases and 5 bases, there was a span of 16 bases. In germline, CDR1 is MRHNA, CDR2 SNTAGT. CDR3 sequence: CASSETGGGFTEAFF. CDR3 bases: TGTGCCAGCAGTGAGACCGGGGGGGGTTTTACTGAAGCTTTCTTT.

The rearrangement joins TRBV10-3 to TRBJ2-1; 8 bases agree with TRBD2. The CDR3 has 14 amino acids. Germline loops: CDR1 ENHRY, CDR2 SYGVKD. V lost 5 bases, J lost 5 bases, and 5 bases stayed unmatched. The DNA of the CDR3 is TGTGCCATCAGTAAAAGCGGGGGAGACAATGAGCAGTTCTTC. This encodes CAISKSGGDNEQFF.

The gene calls are TRBV18 and TRBJ1-1; D may be TRBD1 (5 bases). This CDR3 region has 14 residues. V dropped 6 bases and J dropped 0 bases, with 11 bases sitting between them. CDR1 is KGHSH, CDR2 LQKENI, per germline. The DNA for the CDR3 is TGTGCCAGCTCCCCCTCAGGGATGAACACTGAAGCTTTCTTT. This sequence encodes CASSPSGMNTEAFF.

The rearrangement uses TRBV6-5 and TRBJ1-6; no clear D. Germline lookup yields CDR1 MNHEY and CDR2 SVGAGI. The V end lost 2 bases, the J end lost 4 bases, and 6 bases lay between the germline ends. The CDR3 is 14 residues long. CDR3 sequence: CASSYQPYNSPLHF. CDR3 sequence (DNA): TGTGCCAGCAGTTACCAGCCTTATAATTCACCCCTCCACTTT.

The chain couples TRBV19 to TRBJ1-1; 7 bases agree with TRBD1. The CDR3 is 14 residues long. Trimming removed 5 bases from V and 4 bases from J; junction bases left unmatched: 7. CDR1 and CDR2 (germline): LNHDA, SQIVND (reference sequence). The CDR3 loop is CASSPRSGGTEAFF. CDR3 DNA: TGTGCCAGTAGTCCCCGCTCAGGGGGCACTGAAGCTTTCTTT. Looking up the rest from reference TRBV19 and TRBJ1-1 gives the full variable domain: DGGITQSPKYLFRKEGQNVTLSCEQNLNHDAMYWYRQDPGQGLRLIYYSQIVNDFQKGDIAEGYSVSREKKESFPLTVTSAQKNPTAFYLCASSPRSGGTEAFFGQGTRLTVV.

This chain uses TRBV9 with TRBJ2-3; 7 nucleotides agree with TRBD2. Germline loops: CDR1 SGDLS, CDR2 YYNGEE. Trimming took 3 bases from V and 4 from J; bases not matched to a gene: 14. The CDR3 has 17 residues. The CDR3 reads CASSAPGGSLPADTQYF. For the CDR3, the DNA is TGTGCCAGCAGCGCCCCCGGGGGGTCCCTCCCGGCAGATACGCAGTATTTT.

The chain joins TRBV30 to TRBJ2-7; 8 positions agree with TRBD1. The ends lost 0 bases at V and 4 bases at J; junction bases unmatched: 2. The germline CDR1 and CDR2 sequences are GTSNPN and SVGIG (reference sequence). There are 13 residues in the CDR3. CDR3 nucleotides: TGTGCCTGGAGTGTTGGACAGGGATACGAGCAGTACTTC. It yields the protein CAWSVGQGYEQYF.

The chain combines TRBV10-3 with TRBJ2-3; a weak D match, TRBD1 (6 bases). Germline-derived CDR1 and CDR2 are ENHRY and SYGVKD. CDR3 length: 15 residues. The V end lost 7 bases, the J end lost 0 bases, and 14 bases lay between the germline ends. This CDR3 is CAITLGQASTDTQYF. The CDR3 DNA reads as TGTGCCATCACCCTGGGACAAGCCAGCACAGATACGCAGTATTTT.

The chain couples TRBV13 to TRBJ2-2; D might be TRBD2 (6 bases). V lost 5 bases, J lost 6 bases, and 16 bases lay in between. Germline V gene data show CDR1 as PRHDT and CDR2 as FYEKMQ (reference sequence). The CDR3 has 15 residues. The CDR3 sequence is CASSIRGRGSGELFF. CDR3 sequence (DNA): TGTGCCAGCAGCATCCGGGGCCGGGGGTCCGGGGAGCTGTTTTTT.

The genes are TRBV7-9 and TRBJ2-3, with no clear D. Germline lookup yields CDR1 SEHNR and CDR2 FQNEAQ (reference sequence). Trimming cost V 5 bases and J 2 bases, with 14 bases left between them. This CDR3 region has 15 residues. The CDR3 loop is CASSPLAVATDTQYF. For the CDR3, the DNA is TGTGCCAGCAGCCCCCTGGCCGTAGCCACAGATACGCAGTATTTT.

The chain recombines TRBV9 with TRBJ2-1; D uncertain. Trimming pared 5 bases from V and 3 bases from J, leaving 9 bases between. This CDR3 is 13 amino acids long. Germline V gene sequence: CDR1 SGDLS, CDR2 YYNGEE. CDR3 sequence (DNA): TGTGCCAGCAGTGAATGGGACTACAATGAGCAGTTCTTC. Translated: CASSEWDYNEQFF.

For the CDR3, the DNA is TGTGCCAGCAGTTTCGGGACGGCCACCTACGAGCAGTACTTC. It yields the protein CASSFGTATYEQYF. The rearrangement links TRBV6-6 to TRBJ2-7, with D perhaps being TRBD1 or TRBD2 (5 bases each). This CDR3 contains 14 residues. Trimming left V 4 bases short and J 2 bases short, with 12 bases between. Germline CDR1 reads MNHNY; CDR2 reads SVGAGI (reference sequence).

This clone ranks as medium-sized (0.01 to 0.1%). The rearrangement uses TRBV10-3 and TRBJ2-2; either TRBD1 or TRBD2 may fit D (6 bases each). The germline V gene encodes CDR1 ENHRY and CDR2 SYGVKD. Trimming took off 7 bases at V and 5 bases at J, with 14 bases between the two ends. The CDR3 extends over 14 amino acids. For the CDR3, the DNA is TGTGCCATCACGAGGGGGGCCGGGACCGGGGAGCTGTTTTTT. Its protein is CAITRGAGTGELFF.

The chain combines TRBV6-1 with TRBJ2-1; TRBD2 matches at 9 bases. V shed 0 bases and J 0 bases; nucleotides not matched to a gene: 0. The CDR3 runs to 16 residues. Germline CDR1 MNHNS, CDR2 SASEGT. The CDR3 sequence is CASSEASGGSYNEQFF. CDR3 nucleotide sequence: TGTGCCAGCAGTGAAGCTAGCGGGGGCTCCTACAATGAGCAGTTCTTC.

The gene calls are TRBV6-5 and TRBJ1-6, with no clear D. The CDR3 runs 11 residues. V was shortened by 4 bases and J by 9 bases, with 4 bases between the two germline ends. CDR1 and CDR2 (germline): MNHEY, SVGAGI. The DNA of the CDR3 is TGTGCCAGCAGTTCAAGTTCACCCCTCCACTTT. Protein product: CASSSSSPLHF.